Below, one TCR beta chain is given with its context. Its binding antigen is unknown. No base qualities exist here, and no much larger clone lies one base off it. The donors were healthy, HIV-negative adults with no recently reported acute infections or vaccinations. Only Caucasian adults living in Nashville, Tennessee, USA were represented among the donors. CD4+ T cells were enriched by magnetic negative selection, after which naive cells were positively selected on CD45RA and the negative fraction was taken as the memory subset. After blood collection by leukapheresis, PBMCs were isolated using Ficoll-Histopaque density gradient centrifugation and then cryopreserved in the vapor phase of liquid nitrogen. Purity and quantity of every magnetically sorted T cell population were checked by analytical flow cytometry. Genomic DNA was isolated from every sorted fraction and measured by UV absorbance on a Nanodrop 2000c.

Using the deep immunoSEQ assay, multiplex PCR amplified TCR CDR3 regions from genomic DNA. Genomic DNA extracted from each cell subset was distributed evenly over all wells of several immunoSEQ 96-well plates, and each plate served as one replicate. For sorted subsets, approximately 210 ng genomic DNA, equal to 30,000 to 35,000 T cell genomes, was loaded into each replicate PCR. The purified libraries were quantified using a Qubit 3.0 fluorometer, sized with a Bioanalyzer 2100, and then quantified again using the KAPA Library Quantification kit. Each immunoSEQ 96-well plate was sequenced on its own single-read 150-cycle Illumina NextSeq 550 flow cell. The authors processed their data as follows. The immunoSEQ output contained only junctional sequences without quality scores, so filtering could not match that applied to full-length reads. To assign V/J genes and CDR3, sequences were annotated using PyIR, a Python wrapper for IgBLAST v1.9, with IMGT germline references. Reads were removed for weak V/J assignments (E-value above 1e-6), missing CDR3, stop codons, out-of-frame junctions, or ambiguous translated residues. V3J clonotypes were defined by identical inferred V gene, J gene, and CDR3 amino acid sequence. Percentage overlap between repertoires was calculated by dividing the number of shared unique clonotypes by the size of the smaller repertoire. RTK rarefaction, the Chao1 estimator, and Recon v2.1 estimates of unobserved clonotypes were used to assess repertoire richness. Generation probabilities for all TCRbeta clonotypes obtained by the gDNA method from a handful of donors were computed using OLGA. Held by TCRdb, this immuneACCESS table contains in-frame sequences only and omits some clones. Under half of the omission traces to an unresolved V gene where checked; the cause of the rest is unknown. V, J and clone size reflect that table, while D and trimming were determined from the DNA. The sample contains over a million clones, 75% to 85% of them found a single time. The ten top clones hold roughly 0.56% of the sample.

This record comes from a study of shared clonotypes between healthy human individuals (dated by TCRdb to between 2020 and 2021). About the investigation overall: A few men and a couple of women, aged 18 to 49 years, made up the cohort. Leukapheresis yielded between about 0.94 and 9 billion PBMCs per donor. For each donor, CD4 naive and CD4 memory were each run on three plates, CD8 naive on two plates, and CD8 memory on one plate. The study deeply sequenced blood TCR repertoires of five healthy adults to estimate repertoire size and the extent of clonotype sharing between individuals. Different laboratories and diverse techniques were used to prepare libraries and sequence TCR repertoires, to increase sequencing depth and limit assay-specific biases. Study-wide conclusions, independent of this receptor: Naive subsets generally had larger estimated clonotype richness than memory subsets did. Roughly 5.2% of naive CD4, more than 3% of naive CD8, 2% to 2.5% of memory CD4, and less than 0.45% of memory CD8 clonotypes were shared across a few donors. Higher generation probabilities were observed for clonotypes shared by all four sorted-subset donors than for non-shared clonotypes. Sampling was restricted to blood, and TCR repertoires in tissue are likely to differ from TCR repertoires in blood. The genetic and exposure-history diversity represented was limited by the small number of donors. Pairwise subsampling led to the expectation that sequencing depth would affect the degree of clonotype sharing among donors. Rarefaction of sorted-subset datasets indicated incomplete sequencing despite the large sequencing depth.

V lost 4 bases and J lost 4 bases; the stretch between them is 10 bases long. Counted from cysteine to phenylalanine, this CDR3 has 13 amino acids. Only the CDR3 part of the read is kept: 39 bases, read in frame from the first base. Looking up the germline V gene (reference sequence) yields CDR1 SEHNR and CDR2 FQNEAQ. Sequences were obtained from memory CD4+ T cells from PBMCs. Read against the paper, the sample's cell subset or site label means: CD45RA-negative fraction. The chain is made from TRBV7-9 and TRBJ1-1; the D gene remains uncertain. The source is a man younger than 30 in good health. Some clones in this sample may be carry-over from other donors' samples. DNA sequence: TGTGCCAGCAGCTCATGGGCTACCACTGAAGCTTTCTTT. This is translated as CASSSWATTEAFF.